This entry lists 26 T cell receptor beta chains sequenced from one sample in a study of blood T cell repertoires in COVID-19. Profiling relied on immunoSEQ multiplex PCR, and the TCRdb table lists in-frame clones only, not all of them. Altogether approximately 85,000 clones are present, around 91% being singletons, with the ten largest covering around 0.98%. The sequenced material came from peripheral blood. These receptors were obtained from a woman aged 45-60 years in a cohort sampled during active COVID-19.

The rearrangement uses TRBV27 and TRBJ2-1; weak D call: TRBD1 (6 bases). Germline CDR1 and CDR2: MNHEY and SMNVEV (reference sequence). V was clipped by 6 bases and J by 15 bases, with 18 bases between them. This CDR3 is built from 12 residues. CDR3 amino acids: CASSQISGVRFF. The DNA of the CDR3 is TGTGCCAGCAGCCAGATCTCAGGGGTGAGGTTCTTC.

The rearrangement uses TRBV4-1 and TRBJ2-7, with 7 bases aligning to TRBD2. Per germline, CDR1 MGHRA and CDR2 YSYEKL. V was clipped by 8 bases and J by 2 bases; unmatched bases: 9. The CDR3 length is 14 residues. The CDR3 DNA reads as TGCGCCAGCGGGGGGGAGGACTTCCCCTACGAGCAGTACTTC. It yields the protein CASGGEDFPYEQYF.

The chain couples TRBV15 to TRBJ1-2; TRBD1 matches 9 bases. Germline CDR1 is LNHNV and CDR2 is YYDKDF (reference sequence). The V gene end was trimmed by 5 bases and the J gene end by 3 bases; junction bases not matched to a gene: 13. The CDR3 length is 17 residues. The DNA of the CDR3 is TGTGCCACCAGCGGGAGCTCCGGGACAGGGCAAGACTATGGCTACACCTTC. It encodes CATSGSSGTGQDYGYTF.

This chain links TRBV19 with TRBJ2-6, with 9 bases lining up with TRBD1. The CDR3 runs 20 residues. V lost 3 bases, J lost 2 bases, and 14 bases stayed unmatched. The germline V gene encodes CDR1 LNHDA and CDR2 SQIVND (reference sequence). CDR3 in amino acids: CASSILLGRQGVTGANVLTF. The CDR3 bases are TGTGCCAGTAGTATCCTCCTTGGGAGACAGGGGGTTACTGGGGCCAACGTCCTGACTTTC. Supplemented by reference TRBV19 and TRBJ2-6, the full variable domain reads DGGITQSPKYLFRKEGQNVTLSCEQNLNHDAMYWYRQDPGQGLRLIYYSQIVNDFQKGDIAEGYSVSREKKESFPLTVTSAQKNPTAFYLCASSILLGRQGVTGANVLTFGAGSRLTVL.

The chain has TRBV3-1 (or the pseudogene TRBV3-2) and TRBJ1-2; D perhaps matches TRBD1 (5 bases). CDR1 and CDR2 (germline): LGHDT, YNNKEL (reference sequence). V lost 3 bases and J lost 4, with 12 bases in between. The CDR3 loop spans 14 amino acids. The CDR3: CASSHDGRAYGYTF. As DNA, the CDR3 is TGTGCCAGCAGCCATGATGGCAGGGCCTATGGCTACACCTTC.

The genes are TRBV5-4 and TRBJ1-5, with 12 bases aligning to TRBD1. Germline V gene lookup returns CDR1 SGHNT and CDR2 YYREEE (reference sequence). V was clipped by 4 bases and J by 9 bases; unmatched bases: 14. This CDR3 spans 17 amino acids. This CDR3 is CASSAGTGGADSRPQHF. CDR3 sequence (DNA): TGTGCCAGCAGCGCCGGGACAGGGGGCGCCGACAGCAGGCCCCAGCATTTT.

The CDR3 spells CASRLQGSGANVLTF. DNA for the CDR3: TGTGCCAGCAGGCTCCAGGGCTCTGGGGCCAACGTCCTGACTTTC. The V and J genes are TRBV6-6 and TRBJ2-6, with TRBD1 as a possible D gene (5 bases). The germline V gene has CDR1 MNHNY and CDR2 SVGAGI (reference sequence). CDR3 size: 15 residues. Trimming pared 6 bases from V and 0 bases from J, leaving 9 bases between.

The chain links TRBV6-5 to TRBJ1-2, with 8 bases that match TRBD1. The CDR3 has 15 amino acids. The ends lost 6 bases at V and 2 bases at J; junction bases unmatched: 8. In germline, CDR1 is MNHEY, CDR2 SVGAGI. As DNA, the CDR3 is TGTGCCAGCAGGGCAACAGGGGGTGGGAACTATGGCTACACCTTC. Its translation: CASRATGGGNYGYTF.

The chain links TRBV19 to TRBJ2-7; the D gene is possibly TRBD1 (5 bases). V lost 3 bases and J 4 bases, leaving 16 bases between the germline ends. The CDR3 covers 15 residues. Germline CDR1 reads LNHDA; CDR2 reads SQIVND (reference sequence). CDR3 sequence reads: CASSIGTGPPYEQYF. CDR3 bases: TGTGCCAGTAGTATCGGAACAGGTCCCCCATACGAGCAGTACTTC. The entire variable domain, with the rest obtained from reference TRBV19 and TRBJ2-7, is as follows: DGGITQSPKYLFRKEGQNVTLSCEQNLNHDAMYWYRQDPGQGLRLIYYSQIVNDFQKGDIAEGYSVSREKKESFPLTVTSAQKNPTAFYLCASSIGTGPPYEQYFGPGTRLTVT.

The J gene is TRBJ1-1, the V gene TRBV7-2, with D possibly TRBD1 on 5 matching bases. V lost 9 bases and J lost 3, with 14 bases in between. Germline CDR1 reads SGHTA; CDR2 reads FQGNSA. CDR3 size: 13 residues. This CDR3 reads CARSTGGYTEAFF. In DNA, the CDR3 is TGTGCCAGGAGCACGGGGGGGTACACTGAAGCTTTCTTT.

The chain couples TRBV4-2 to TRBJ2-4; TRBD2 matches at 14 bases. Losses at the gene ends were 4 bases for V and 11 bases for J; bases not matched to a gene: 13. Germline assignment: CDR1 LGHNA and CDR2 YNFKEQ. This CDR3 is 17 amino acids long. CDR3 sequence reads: CASSRGLAGGHDSLQYF. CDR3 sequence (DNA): TGTGCCAGCAGCCGCGGACTAGCGGGAGGTCATGACTCCCTTCAGTACTTC.

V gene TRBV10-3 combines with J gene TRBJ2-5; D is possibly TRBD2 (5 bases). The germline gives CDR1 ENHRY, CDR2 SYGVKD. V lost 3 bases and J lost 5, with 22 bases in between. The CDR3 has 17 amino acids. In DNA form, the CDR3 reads TGTGCCATCAGTGACGGAACGGCGGTCGGGGTCGTGGAGACCCAGTACTTC. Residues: CAISDGTAVGVVETQYF.

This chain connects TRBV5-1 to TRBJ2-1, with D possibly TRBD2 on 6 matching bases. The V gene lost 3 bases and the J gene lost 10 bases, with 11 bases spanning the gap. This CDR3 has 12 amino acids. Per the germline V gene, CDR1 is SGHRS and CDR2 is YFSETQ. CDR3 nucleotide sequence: TGCGCCAGCAGCTCCGATCTAGCGGAGCAGTTCTTC. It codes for CASSSDLAEQFF.

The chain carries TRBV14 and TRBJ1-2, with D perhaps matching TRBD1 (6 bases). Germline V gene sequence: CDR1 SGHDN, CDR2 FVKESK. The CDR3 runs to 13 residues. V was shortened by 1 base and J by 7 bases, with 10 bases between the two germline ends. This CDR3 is CASSQGTERGYTF. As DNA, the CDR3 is TGTGCCAGCAGCCAAGGGACAGAGCGTGGCTACACCTTC.

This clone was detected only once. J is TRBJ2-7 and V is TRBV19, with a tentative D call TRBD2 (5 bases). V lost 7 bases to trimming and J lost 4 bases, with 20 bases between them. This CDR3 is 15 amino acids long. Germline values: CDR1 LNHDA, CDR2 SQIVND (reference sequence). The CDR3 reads CASKPSAASGYEQYF. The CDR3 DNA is TGTGCCAGTAAGCCCTCCGCAGCGAGCGGATACGAGCAGTACTTC.

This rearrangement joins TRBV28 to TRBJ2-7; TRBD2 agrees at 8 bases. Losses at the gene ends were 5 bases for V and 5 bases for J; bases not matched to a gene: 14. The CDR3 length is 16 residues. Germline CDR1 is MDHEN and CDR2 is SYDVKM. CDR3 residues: CASSPLLAEYFHEQYF. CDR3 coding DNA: TGTGCCAGCAGTCCCCTACTAGCGGAGTACTTCCACGAGCAGTACTTC.

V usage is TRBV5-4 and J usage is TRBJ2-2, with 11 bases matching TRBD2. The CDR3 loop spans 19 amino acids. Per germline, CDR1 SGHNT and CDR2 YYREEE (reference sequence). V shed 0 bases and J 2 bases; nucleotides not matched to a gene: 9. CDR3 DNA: TGTGCCAGCAGCTTGGGGGGGCTAGCGGGAGGCAGTAACACCGGGGAGCTGTTTTTT. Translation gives CASSLGGLAGGSNTGELFF.

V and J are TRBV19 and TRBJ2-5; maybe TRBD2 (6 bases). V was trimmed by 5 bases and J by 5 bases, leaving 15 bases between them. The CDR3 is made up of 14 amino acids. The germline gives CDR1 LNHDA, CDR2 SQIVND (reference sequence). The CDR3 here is CASSPRGRGETQYF. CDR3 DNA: TGTGCCAGTAGTCCTCGTGGACGGGGGGAGACCCAGTACTTC. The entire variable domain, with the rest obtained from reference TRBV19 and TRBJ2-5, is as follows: DGGITQSPKYLFRKEGQNVTLSCEQNLNHDAMYWYRQDPGQGLRLIYYSQIVNDFQKGDIAEGYSVSREKKESFPLTVTSAQKNPTAFYLCASSPRGRGETQYFGPGTRLLVL.

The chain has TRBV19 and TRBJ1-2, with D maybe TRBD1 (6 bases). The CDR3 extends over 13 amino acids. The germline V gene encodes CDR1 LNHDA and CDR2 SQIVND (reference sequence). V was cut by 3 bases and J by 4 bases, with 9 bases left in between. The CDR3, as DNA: TGTGCCAGTAGTATGGACAGATTCTATGGCTACACCTTC. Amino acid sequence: CASSMDRFYGYTF.

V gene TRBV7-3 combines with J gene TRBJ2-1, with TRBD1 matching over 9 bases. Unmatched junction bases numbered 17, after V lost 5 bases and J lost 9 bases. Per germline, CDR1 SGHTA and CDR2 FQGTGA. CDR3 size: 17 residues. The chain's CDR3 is CASSQGDGTGKRGEQFF. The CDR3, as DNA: TGTGCCAGCAGCCAGGGGGATGGGACAGGGAAGCGAGGTGAGCAGTTCTTC.

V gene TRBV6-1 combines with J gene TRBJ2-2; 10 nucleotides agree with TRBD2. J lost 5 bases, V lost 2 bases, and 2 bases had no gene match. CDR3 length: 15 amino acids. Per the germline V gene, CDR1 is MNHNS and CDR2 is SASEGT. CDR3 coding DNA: TGTGCCAGCAGTGAACGAGCGGGAGGGACCGGGGAGCTGTTTTTT. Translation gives CASSERAGGTGELFF.

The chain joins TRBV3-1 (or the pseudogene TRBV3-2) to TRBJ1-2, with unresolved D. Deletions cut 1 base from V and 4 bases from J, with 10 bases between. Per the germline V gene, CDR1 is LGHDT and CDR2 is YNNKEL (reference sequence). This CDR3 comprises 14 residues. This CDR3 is CASSQGTGSYGYTF. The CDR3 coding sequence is TGTGCCAGCAGCCAAGGAACGGGTAGCTATGGCTACACCTTC.

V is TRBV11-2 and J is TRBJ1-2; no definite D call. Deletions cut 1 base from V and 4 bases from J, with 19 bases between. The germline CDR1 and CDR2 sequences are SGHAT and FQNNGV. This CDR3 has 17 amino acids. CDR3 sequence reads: CASSLGDRGKSSYGYTF. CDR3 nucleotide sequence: TGTGCCAGCAGCTTAGGTGATCGGGGAAAGAGCAGCTATGGCTACACCTTC.

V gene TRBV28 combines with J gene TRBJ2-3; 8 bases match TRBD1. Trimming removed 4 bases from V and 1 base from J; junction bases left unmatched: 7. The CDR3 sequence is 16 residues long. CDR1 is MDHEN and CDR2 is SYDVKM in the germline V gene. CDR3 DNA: TGTGCCAGCAGTTCCGTCCAGGGGGCAGGCACAGATACGCAGTATTTT. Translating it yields CASSSVQGAGTDTQYF.

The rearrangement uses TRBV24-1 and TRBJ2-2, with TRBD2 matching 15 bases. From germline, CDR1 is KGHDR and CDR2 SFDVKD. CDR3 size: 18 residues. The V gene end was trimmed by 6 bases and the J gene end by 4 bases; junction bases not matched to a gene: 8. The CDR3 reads CATSYAGLAGGGTGELFF. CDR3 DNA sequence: TGTGCCACCAGTTACGCCGGACTAGCGGGAGGGGGCACCGGGGAGCTGTTTTTT.

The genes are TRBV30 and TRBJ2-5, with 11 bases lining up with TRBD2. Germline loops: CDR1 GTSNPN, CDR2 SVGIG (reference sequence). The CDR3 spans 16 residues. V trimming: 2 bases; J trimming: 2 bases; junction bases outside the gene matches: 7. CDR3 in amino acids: CAWSPEGLAEQETQYF. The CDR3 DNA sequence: TGTGCCTGGAGTCCGGAGGGACTAGCGGAACAAGAGACCCAGTACTTC.